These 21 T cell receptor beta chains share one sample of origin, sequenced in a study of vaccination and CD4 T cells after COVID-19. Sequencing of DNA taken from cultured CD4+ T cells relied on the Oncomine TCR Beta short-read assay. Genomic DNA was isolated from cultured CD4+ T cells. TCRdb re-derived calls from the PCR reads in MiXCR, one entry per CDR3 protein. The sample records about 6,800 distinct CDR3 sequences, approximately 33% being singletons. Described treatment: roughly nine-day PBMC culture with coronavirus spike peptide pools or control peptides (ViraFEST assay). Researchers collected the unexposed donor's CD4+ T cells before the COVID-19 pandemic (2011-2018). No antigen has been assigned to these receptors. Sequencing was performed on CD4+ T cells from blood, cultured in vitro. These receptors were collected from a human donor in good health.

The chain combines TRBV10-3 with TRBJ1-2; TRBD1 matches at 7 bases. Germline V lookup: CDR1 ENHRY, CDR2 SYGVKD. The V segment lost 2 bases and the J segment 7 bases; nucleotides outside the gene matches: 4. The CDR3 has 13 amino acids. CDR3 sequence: CAISETGAGGYTF. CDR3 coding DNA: TGTGCCATCAGTGAGACAGGGGCAGGTGGCTACACCTTC.

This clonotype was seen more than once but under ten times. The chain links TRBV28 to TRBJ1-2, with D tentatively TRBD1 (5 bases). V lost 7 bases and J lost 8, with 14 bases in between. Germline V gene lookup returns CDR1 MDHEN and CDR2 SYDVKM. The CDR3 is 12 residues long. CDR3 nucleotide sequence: TGTGCCAGCAACCGGGGGAGGCGGGGCTACACCTTC. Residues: CASNRGRRGYTF.

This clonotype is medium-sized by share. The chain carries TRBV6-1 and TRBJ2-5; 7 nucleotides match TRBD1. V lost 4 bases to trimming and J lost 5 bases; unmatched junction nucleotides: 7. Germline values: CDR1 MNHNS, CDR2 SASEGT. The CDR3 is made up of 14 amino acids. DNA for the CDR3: TGTGCCAGCAGTGTAACAGGGGTTGGGGAGACCCAGTACTTC. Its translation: CASSVTGVGETQYF.

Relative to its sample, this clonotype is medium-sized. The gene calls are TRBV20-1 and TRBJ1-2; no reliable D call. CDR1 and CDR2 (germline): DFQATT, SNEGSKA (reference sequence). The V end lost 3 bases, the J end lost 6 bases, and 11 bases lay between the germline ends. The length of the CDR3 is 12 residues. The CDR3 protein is CSASSFEDGYTF. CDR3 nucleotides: TGCAGTGCTAGTTCGTTCGAGGATGGCTACACCTTC.

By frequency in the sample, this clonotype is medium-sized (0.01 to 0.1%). The CDR3 sequence: CASSTRGNQPQHF. As DNA, the CDR3 is TGTGCCAGCAGCACGAGGGGCAATCAGCCCCAGCATTTT. This rearrangement joins TRBV7-6 to TRBJ1-5; no reliable D call. This CDR3 contains 13 residues. Trimming took 5 bases from V and 2 from J, leaving 7 bases between them. Germline CDR1 reads SGHVS; CDR2 reads FNYEAQ.

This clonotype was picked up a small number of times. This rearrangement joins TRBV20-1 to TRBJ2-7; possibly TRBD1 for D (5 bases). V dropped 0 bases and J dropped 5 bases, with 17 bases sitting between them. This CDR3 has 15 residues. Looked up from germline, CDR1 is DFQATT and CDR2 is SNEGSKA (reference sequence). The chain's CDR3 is CSARDPKGVVHEQYF. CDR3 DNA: TGCAGTGCTAGAGACCCTAAAGGGGTGGTGCACGAGCAGTACTTC.

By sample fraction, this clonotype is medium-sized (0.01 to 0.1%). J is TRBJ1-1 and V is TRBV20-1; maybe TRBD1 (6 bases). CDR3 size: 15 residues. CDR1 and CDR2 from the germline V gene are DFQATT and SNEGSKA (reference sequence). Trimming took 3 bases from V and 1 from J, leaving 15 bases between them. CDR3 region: CSARRGRRENTEAFF. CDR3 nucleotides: TGCAGTGCTAGGAGGGGGAGGCGGGAGAACACTGAAGCTTTCTTT.

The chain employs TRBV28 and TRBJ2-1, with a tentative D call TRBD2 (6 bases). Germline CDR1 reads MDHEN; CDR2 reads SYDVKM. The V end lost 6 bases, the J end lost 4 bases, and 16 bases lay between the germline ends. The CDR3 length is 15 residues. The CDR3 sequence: CASSPRLVLYNEQFF. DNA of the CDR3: TGTGCCAGCAGCCCGCGACTAGTCCTATACAATGAGCAGTTCTTC.

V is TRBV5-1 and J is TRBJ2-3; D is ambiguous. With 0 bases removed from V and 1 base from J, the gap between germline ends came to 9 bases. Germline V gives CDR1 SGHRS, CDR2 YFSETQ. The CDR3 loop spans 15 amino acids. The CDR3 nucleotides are TGCGCCAGCAGCTTGGGCGGTATTCGCACAGATACGCAGTATTTT. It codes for CASSLGGIRTDTQYF.

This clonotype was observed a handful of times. The CDR3 loop is CSARDRTNTEAFF. The DNA for the CDR3 is TGCAGTGCTAGAGATCGTACGAACACTGAAGCTTTCTTT. This sequence joins TRBV20-1 and TRBJ1-1; the D is unclear. The CDR3 has 13 amino acids. Deletions cut 0 bases from V and 1 base from J, with 6 bases between. CDR1 and CDR2 from the germline V gene are DFQATT and SNEGSKA (reference sequence).

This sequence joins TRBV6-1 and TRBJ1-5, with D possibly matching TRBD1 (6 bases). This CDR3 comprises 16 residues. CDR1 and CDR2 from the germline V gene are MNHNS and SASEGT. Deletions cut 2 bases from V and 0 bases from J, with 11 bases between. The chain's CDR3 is CASSESPGDSNQPQHF. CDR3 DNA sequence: TGTGCCAGCAGTGAATCCCCAGGGGATAGCAATCAGCCCCAGCATTTT.

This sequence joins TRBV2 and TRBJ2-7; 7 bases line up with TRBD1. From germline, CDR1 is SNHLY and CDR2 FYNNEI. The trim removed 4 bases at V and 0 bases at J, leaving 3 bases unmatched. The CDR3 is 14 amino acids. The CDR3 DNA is TGTGCCAGCAGTGGACAGGGACCCTCCTACGAGCAGTACTTC. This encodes CASSGQGPSYEQYF. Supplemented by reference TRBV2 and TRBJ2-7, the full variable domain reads EPEVTQTPSHQVTQMGQEVILRCVPISNHLYFYWYRQILGQKVEFLVSFYNNEISEKSEIFDDQFSVERPDGSNFTLKIRSTKLEDSAMYFCASSGQGPSYEQYFGPGTRLTVT.

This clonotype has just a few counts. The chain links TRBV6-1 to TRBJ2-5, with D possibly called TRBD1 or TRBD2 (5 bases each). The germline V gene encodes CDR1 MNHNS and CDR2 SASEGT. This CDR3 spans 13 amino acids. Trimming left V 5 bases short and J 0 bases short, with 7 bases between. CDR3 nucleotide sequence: TGTGCCAGCAGTCGGGACCACCAAGAGACCCAGTACTTC. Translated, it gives CASSRDHQETQYF.

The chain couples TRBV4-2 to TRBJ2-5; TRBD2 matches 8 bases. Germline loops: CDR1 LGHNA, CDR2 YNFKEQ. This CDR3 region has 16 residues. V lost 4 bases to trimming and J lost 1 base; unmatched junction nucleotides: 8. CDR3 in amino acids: CASSLQASGSQETQYF. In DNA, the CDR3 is TGTGCCAGCAGCCTCCAAGCGAGCGGGAGCCAAGAGACCCAGTACTTC.

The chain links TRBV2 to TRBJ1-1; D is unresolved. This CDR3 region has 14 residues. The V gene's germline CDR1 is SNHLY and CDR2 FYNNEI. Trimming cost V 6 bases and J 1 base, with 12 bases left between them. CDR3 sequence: CASSLAWGNTEAFF. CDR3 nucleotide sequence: TGTGCCAGCAGCCTGGCCTGGGGGAACACTGAAGCTTTCTTT.

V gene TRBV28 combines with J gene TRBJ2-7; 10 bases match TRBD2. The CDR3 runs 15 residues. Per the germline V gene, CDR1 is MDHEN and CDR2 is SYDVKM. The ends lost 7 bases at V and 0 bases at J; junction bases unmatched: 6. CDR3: CASTQLAGNSYEQYF. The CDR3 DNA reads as TGTGCCAGCACTCAACTAGCGGGGAACTCCTACGAGCAGTACTTC.

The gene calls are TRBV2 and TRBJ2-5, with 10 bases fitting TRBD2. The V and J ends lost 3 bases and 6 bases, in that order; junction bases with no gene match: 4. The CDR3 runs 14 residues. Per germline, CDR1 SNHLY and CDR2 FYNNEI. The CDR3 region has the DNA TGTGCCAGCAGTGACGCTAGCGGGGGTCAGACCCAGTACTTC. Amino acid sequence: CASSDASGGQTQYF. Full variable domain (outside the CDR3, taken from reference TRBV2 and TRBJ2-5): EPEVTQTPSHQVTQMGQEVILRCVPISNHLYFYWYRQILGQKVEFLVSFYNNEISEKSEIFDDQFSVERPDGSNFTLKIRSTKLEDSAMYFCASSDASGGQTQYFGPGTRLLVL.

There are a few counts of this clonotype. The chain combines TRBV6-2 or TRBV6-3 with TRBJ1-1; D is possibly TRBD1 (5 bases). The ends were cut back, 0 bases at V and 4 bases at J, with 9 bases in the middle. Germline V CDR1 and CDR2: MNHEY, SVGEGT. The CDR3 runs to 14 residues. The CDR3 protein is CASSYSGGGTEAFF. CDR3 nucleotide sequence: TGTGCCAGCAGTTACTCTGGGGGGGGCACTGAAGCTTTCTTT.

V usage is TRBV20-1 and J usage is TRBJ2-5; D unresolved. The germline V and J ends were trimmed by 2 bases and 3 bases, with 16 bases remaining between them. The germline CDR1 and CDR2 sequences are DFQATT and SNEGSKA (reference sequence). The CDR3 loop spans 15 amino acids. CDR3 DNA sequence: TGCAGTGCTAGACGCTTCGGCCTCCCTAAAGAGACCCAGTACTTC. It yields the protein CSARRFGLPKETQYF.

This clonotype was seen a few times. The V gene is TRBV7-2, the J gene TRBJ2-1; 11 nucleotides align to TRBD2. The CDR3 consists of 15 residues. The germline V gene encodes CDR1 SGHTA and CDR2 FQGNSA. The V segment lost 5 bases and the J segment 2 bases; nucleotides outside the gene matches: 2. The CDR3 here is CASSPLAGAYNEQFF. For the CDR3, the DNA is TGTGCCAGCAGCCCACTAGCGGGGGCCTACAATGAGCAGTTCTTC.

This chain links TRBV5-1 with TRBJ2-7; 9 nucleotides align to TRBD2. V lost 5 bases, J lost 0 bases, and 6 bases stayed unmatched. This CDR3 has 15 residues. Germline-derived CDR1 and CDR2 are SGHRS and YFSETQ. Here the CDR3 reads CASSLLAGRSYEQYF. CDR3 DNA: TGCGCCAGCAGTCTTCTAGCGGGACGCTCCTACGAGCAGTACTTC.